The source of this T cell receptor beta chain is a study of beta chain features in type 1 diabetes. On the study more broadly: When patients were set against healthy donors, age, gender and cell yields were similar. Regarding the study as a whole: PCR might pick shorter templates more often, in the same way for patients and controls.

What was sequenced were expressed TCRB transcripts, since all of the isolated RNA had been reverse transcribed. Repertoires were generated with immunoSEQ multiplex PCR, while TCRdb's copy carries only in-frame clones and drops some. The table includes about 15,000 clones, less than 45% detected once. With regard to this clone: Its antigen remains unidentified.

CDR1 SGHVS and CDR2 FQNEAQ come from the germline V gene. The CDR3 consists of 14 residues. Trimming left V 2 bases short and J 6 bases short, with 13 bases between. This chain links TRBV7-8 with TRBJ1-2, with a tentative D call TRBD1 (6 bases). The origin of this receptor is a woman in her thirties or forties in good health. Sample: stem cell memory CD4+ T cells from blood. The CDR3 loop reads CASSLFRGANGYTF. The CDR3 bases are TGTGCCAGCAGCTTATTTCGGGGGGCGAATGGCTACACCTTC.